The next 32 T cell receptor beta chains were all read from a single sample in a study of T cells in localized non-small cell lung cancer. The data were produced by immunoSEQ multiplex PCR, yet TCRdb's version contains in-frame clones alone and is incomplete. Found here are tens of thousands of clones, roughly nine tenths of them singletons; the top ten hold under 8%. The input for sequencing was peripheral blood, taken before any cancer treatment. All receptors derive from a woman aged 35-75 years with stage I lung adenocarcinoma.

V is TRBV9 and J is TRBJ2-5, with D perhaps matching TRBD1 (5 bases). V was clipped by 4 bases and J by 1 base, with 17 bases between them. This CDR3 is 16 amino acids long. Germline V CDR1 and CDR2: SGDLS, YYNGEE. CDR3 DNA: TGTGCCAGCAGCCCCTACCCCCAGGGTTCCCAAGAGACCCAGTACTTC. Translated: CASSPYPQGSQETQYF.

This chain uses TRBV5-5 with TRBJ1-4; D possibly corresponds to TRBD1 (5 bases). The CDR3 totals 15 residues. Germline assignment: CDR1 SGHKS and CDR2 YYEKEE (reference sequence). V was clipped by 0 bases and J by 5 bases, with 11 bases between them. The CDR3 spells CASSLGTLGNEKLFF. The DNA of the CDR3 is TGTGCCAGCAGCTTGGGGACATTGGGAAATGAAAAACTGTTTTTT.

The V call is TRBV6-6, the J call TRBJ1-1; TRBD1 aligns across 11 bases. Germline CDR1 MNHNY, CDR2 SVGAGI (reference sequence). The CDR3 runs to 16 residues. V lost 5 bases, J lost 1 base, and 6 bases stayed unmatched. The CDR3 DNA reads as TGTGCCAGCAGTCCCTGGGACAGGGGGTCGAACACTGAAGCTTTCTTT. It translates to CASSPWDRGSNTEAFF.

The J gene is TRBJ1-5, the V gene TRBV28; 9 bases map to TRBD1. J was trimmed by 4 bases and V by 5 bases; bases with no gene match: 6. In germline, CDR1 is MDHEN, CDR2 SYDVKM. CDR3 length equals 15 residues. CDR3 DNA: TGTGCCAGCAGTCGTTCGGGACAGGGAAATCAGCCCCAGCATTTT. Its protein is CASSRSGQGNQPQHF.

The rearrangement uses TRBV2 and TRBJ1-5; D is possibly TRBD1 (6 bases). CDR1 is SNHLY, CDR2 FYNNEI, per germline. This CDR3 contains 13 residues. V lost 6 bases and J lost 7, with 13 bases in between. The CDR3 DNA sequence: TGTGCCAGCAGGAAAGGGGGAGAGCAGCCCCAGCATTTT. As protein: CASRKGGEQPQHF.

The V and J genes are TRBV18 and TRBJ1-2, with 10 bases identical to TRBD1. Unmatched junction bases numbered 8, after V lost 4 bases and J lost 3 bases. Germline V gives CDR1 KGHSH, CDR2 LQKENI. The CDR3 covers 16 residues. CDR3: CASSQLGQGSDYGYTF. The DNA of the CDR3 is TGTGCCAGCTCACAACTGGGACAGGGGAGCGACTATGGCTACACCTTC.

This chain joins TRBV4-3 and TRBJ1-6; no clear D. Trimming shortened V by 1 base and J by 4 bases, and 14 bases separated the two germline ends. This CDR3 has 17 amino acids. Germline CDR1 LGHNA, CDR2 YSLEER. The CDR3 DNA sequence: TGCGCCAGCAGCCAAGTGATACGAGGAGAATATAATTCACCCCTCCACTTT. Translating it yields CASSQVIRGEYNSPLHF.

This chain connects TRBV27 to TRBJ2-1; D call uncertain. CDR3 length: 15 amino acids. Germline-derived CDR1 and CDR2 are MNHEY and SMNVEV (reference sequence). Trimming stripped 4 bases from V and 0 bases from J, with 10 bases between. The chain's CDR3 is CASSSMASSYNEQFF. CDR3 bases: TGTGCCAGCAGTTCCATGGCTAGCTCCTACAATGAGCAGTTCTTC.

In regard to this clone: One end of the junction varies from germline; a read error may be responsible. The same CDR3 arises from other DNA sequences in this sample as well. The rearrangement joins TRBV5-1 to TRBJ2-5; 11 bases fit TRBD2. This CDR3 has 14 amino acids. Per germline, CDR1 SGHRS and CDR2 YFSETQ. CDR3 residues: CASGGLAEQETQYF. For the CDR3, the DNA is TGCGCCAGCGGGGGACTAGCGGAGCAAGAGACCCAATACTTC.

This chain uses TRBV5-1 with TRBJ1-6; D not certain. V dropped 7 bases and J dropped 0 bases, with 17 bases sitting between them. CDR3 length equals 17 residues. CDR1 and CDR2 from the germline V gene are SGHRS and YFSETQ. The CDR3, as DNA: TGCGCCAGCGCCCGACAAGAACAAAGCTCCTATAATTCACCCCTCCACTTT. Its translation is CASARQEQSSYNSPLHF.

Here the CDR3 reads CASTQPLYNEQFF. In DNA form, the CDR3 reads TGTGCCAGCACGCAGCCCTTATACAATGAGCAGTTCTTC. J is TRBJ2-1 and V is TRBV6-1; no firm D call. Germline V gene data show CDR1 as MNHNS and CDR2 as SASEGT. Trimming took 7 bases from V and 4 from J, leaving 11 bases between them. The CDR3 length is 13 residues.

The chain uses TRBV28 and TRBJ1-1, with unresolved D. Germline-derived CDR1 and CDR2 are MDHEN and SYDVKM. The CDR3 has 15 residues. V dropped 7 bases and J dropped 0 bases, with 15 bases sitting between them. Written as DNA, the CDR3 is TGTGCCAGCATCTACAGCGACCTCATGAACACTGAAGCTTTCTTT. It specifies CASIYSDLMNTEAFF.

V usage is TRBV2 and J usage is TRBJ2-5; D may match TRBD1 or TRBD2 (6 bases each). The length of the CDR3 is 15 residues. Per germline, CDR1 SNHLY and CDR2 FYNNEI. V was trimmed by 8 bases and J by 1 base, leaving 17 bases between them. Written as DNA, the CDR3 is TGTGCCAGCCGACCCTGGGGGGCTAGCCAAGAGACCCAGTACTTC. As protein: CASRPWGASQETQYF.

V usage is TRBV2 and J usage is TRBJ1-2; D gene unclear. This CDR3 has 15 amino acids. V gave up 2 bases and J gave up 7 bases, with 17 bases separating them. The germline V gene has CDR1 SNHLY and CDR2 FYNNEI. In DNA form, the CDR3 reads TGTGCCAGCAGTGAAAGTTTCGGGCGGGCCAGTGGCTACACCTTC. Its translation is CASSESFGRASGYTF.

The chain links TRBV5-4 to TRBJ1-2; 9 nucleotides match TRBD1. This CDR3 region has 15 residues. Trimming cost V 4 bases and J 7 bases; bases outside gene matches: 11. Germline loops: CDR1 SGHNT, CDR2 YYREEE (reference sequence). CDR3 bases: TGTGCCAGCAGCGGGGGCGGGACAGGGAATGGTGGCTACACCTTC. Translating it yields CASSGGGTGNGGYTF.

V gene TRBV5-4 combines with J gene TRBJ2-5; the match to TRBD2 covers 8 bases. CDR1 and CDR2 (germline): SGHNT, YYREEE (reference sequence). V lost 4 bases and J lost 1; bases outside the gene matches: 6. The CDR3 sequence is 15 residues long. The CDR3 is CASSPGGRLQETQYF. DNA for the CDR3: TGTGCCAGCAGCCCGGGGGGGCGGCTCCAAGAGACCCAGTACTTC. The whole variable domain, filled in from reference TRBV5-4 and TRBJ2-5, reads ETGVTQSPTHLIKTRGQQVTLRCSSQSGHNTVSWYQQALGQGPQFIFQYYREEENGRGNFPPRFSGLQFPNYSSELNVNALELDDSALYLCASSPGGRLQETQYFGPGTRLLVL.

The chain links TRBV4-2 to TRBJ1-5, with no clear D. Trimming pared 0 bases from V and 7 bases from J, leaving 19 bases between. From germline, CDR1 is LGHNA and CDR2 YNFKEQ. This CDR3 spans 17 amino acids. The CDR3, as DNA: TGTGCCAGCAGCCAAGATATCTCATTCCAGAGGCCGCAGCCCCAGCATTTT. Translation gives CASSQDISFQRPQPQHF.

V and J are TRBV7-6 and TRBJ1-1; D is uncertain. Trimming left V 5 bases short and J 1 base short, with 20 bases between. CDR1 and CDR2 (germline): SGHVS, FNYEAQ. The CDR3 is 17 residues long. CDR3 sequence: CASSPQERLARNTEAFF. The CDR3, as DNA: TGTGCCAGCAGCCCCCAGGAGAGACTTGCGCGGAACACTGAAGCTTTCTTT.

The chain is built from TRBV6-1 and TRBJ2-3; 11 bases are shared with TRBD2. CDR3 length: 16 residues. The V and J ends lost 2 bases and 1 base, in that order; junction bases with no gene match: 2. The V gene's germline CDR1 is MNHNS and CDR2 SASEGT. The CDR3 DNA follows: TGTGCCAGCAGTGAAACTAGCGGGGGTGGCACAGATACGCAGTATTTT. Encoded protein: CASSETSGGGTDTQYF.

The chain recombines TRBV28 with TRBJ1-4, with 8 positions matching TRBD1. This CDR3 is 15 amino acids long. Germline-derived CDR1 and CDR2 are MDHEN and SYDVKM. The V and J ends lost 6 bases and 8 bases, in that order; junction bases with no gene match: 11. Written as DNA, the CDR3 is TGTGCCAGCAGAACAAACCCGGGGACAGGAGAAAAACTGTTTTTT. It specifies CASRTNPGTGEKLFF.

V gene TRBV5-4 combines with J gene TRBJ1-2; no clear D gene. The CDR3 is 11 residues long. Trimming took off 6 bases at V and 7 bases at J, with 10 bases between the two ends. Germline-derived CDR1 and CDR2 are SGHNT and YYREEE (reference sequence). In DNA form, the CDR3 reads TGTGCCAGCAAAGCTTTCGGTGGCTACACCTTC. Translation: CASKAFGGYTF.

This chain uses TRBV4-2 with TRBJ1-2; no firm D call. CDR1 and CDR2 from the germline V gene are LGHNA and YNFKEQ. This CDR3 region has 13 residues. V was pared by 0 bases and J by 3 bases, with 5 bases between. In DNA, the CDR3 is TGTGCCAGCAGCCAAGAGTTCGACTATGGCTACACCTTC. Protein sequence: CASSQEFDYGYTF.

This CDR3 reads CASSGGRIGRNQPQHF. DNA for the CDR3: TGTGCCAGCAGTGGGGGGAGGATCGGACGCAATCAGCCCCAGCATTTT. V is TRBV6-6 and J is TRBJ1-5; TRBD1 is a possible D gene (5 bases). Germline CDR1 MNHNY, CDR2 SVGAGI (reference sequence). The V end was cut by 5 bases, the J end by 2 bases, with 16 bases between. This CDR3 has 16 amino acids.

This rearrangement joins TRBV5-4 to TRBJ2-3, with D perhaps assigned TRBD1 or TRBD2 (5 bases each). Germline V lookup: CDR1 SGHNT, CDR2 YYREEE (reference sequence). Deletions cut 0 bases from V and 1 base from J, with 9 bases between. This CDR3 contains 15 residues. The CDR3 spells CASSLAGAGTDTQYF. Written as DNA, the CDR3 is TGTGCCAGCAGCTTGGCCGGGGCTGGCACAGATACGCAGTATTTT.

This clone appeared a few times. The rearrangement links TRBV5-1 to TRBJ2-7; 8 nucleotides agree with TRBD1. This CDR3 comprises 15 residues. V lost 0 bases to trimming and J lost 4 bases; unmatched junction nucleotides: 6. Germline CDR1 is SGHRS and CDR2 is YFSETQ. The CDR3: CASSLVPGQEYEQYF. DNA of the CDR3: TGCGCCAGCAGCTTGGTTCCGGGACAGGAATACGAGCAGTACTTC.

This clone was observed a handful of times. This chain connects TRBV5-4 to TRBJ1-1; D is undetermined. The V end was cut by 4 bases, the J end by 2 bases, with 12 bases between. The CDR3 has 14 residues. CDR1 and CDR2 (germline): SGHNT, YYREEE (reference sequence). The CDR3 region is CASSPRNYNTEAFF. CDR3 coding DNA: TGTGCCAGCAGCCCAAGGAATTATAACACTGAAGCTTTCTTT. Full variable domain (outside the CDR3, taken from reference TRBV5-4 and TRBJ1-1): ETGVTQSPTHLIKTRGQQVTLRCSSQSGHNTVSWYQQALGQGPQFIFQYYREEENGRGNFPPRFSGLQFPNYSSELNVNALELDDSALYLCASSPRNYNTEAFFGQGTRLTVV.

This clone was found once. The chain joins TRBV7-9 to TRBJ1-1; a possible D gene is TRBD1 (6 bases). CDR1 and CDR2 (germline): SEHNR, FQNEAQ (reference sequence). The CDR3 covers 19 residues. Trimming took off 8 bases at V and 1 base at J, with 29 bases between the two ends. DNA for the CDR3: TGTGCCAGCTCCCCATGGCGGGGGCAGGGTATGGGAGGGAACACTGAAGCTTTCTTT. This codes for CASSPWRGQGMGGNTEAFF.

The chain links TRBV9 to TRBJ1-3; no clear D gene. This CDR3 has 16 residues. Germline V gives CDR1 SGDLS, CDR2 YYNGEE. V was shortened by 4 bases and J by 0 bases, with 14 bases between the two germline ends. CDR3 in DNA: TGTGCCAGCAGCCCCGGTTCCGCGAACTCTGGAAACACCATATATTTT. Protein product: CASSPGSANSGNTIYF.

This sequence joins TRBV29-1 and TRBJ2-5; TRBD2 matches 7 bases. The junction had 8 bases not matched to a gene; V was cut back by 6 bases and J by 4 bases. CDR1 is SQVTM, CDR2 ANQGSEA, per germline. The CDR3 length is 13 residues. CDR3 DNA: TGCAGCGTGACCAGACTAGCCCGAGAGACCCAGTACTTC. This encodes CSVTRLARETQYF.

The rearrangement joins TRBV5-1 to TRBJ2-2, with 7 bases lining up with TRBD1. The V and J ends lost 9 bases and 2 bases, in that order; junction bases with no gene match: 7. The CDR3 is made up of 14 amino acids. The germline CDR1 and CDR2 sequences are SGHRS and YFSETQ. CDR3 bases: TGCGCCACTTCGACAGGGAGCAACACCGGGGAGCTGTTTTTT. Translating it yields CATSTGSNTGELFF.

About this clone: This sample also contains other DNA sequences that code for the same CDR3. The chain uses TRBV19 and TRBJ1-1; 7 positions agree with TRBD1. CDR1 and CDR2 (germline): LNHDA, SQIVND (reference sequence). Trimming removed 10 bases from V and 1 base from J; junction bases left unmatched: 3. This CDR3 has 12 residues. Here the CDR3 DNA reads TGTGCCACTCGGACAGGGAACACTGAAGCTTTCTTT. This encodes CATRTGNTEAFF.

A remark on this clone: Different DNA sequences within this sample yield the same CDR3. The chain has TRBV7-9 and TRBJ2-1, with a tentative D call TRBD2 (7 bases). Trimming took 2 bases from V and 4 from J, leaving 15 bases between them. In germline, CDR1 is SEHNR, CDR2 FQNEAQ (reference sequence). The length of the CDR3 is 16 residues. The CDR3 loop is CASSLSLAGAYNEQFF. The CDR3 DNA reads TGTGCCAGCAGCTTAAGTCTGGCGGGGGCTTACAATGAGCAGTTCTTC.